This TCR beta chain was recovered during a study of cytomegalovirus exposure and HLA in healthy donors. Study overall: It was reported in a later analysis that the same platform had been used for the roughly 130 validation repertoires as for the 550 to 750 first-cohort repertoires. Study conclusions and caveats: In vitro experiments confirmed that a few CMV-associated chains were specific for CMV antigens.

Sequencing used immunoSEQ multiplex PCR; TCRdb keeps in-frame clones, though not all of them. Of approximately 90,000 clones detected, 95% to 97% appear once; the ten largest clones hold 0.6% to 0.95%. Trimming removed 5 bases from V and 4 bases from J, with 14 bases in between. Germline V gene sequence: CDR1 GTSNPN, CDR2 SVGIG (reference sequence). This CDR3 is built from 13 residues. A remark on this clone: Its antigen is currently unknown.

The material sequenced was PBMCs. The chain is built from TRBV30 and TRBJ1-2; D possibly corresponds to TRBD1 (5 bases). The source of this sequence is a man aged 18 to 29 in good health and CMV-seronegative. The CDR3 bases are TGTGCCTGGGATTCCAAGGGGTTCTATGGCTACACCTTC. This sequence encodes CAWDSKGFYGYTF.